This T cell receptor beta chain came from a study of early T cells in non-severe SARS-CoV-2 infection. This clonotype has a count of ten or more. CDR3 size: 16 residues. CDR1 and CDR2 (germline): SQVTM, ANQGSEA. The V and J ends lost 4 bases and 2 bases respectively, with 17 bases between them. TCRdb reanalysed the 5' RACE reads using MiXCR and keeps one entry per CDR3 protein. Here the sample spans tens of thousands of distinct CDR3 sequences, over 10% being singletons. V and J are TRBV29-1 and TRBJ2-2; unclear D gene. This TCR was sampled from an adult who was a healthcare worker with PCR-confirmed SARS-CoV-2 infection or an uninfected control (not recorded which). Sample: whole blood. The CDR3 protein is CSVAGLESHNTGELFF. The DNA of the CDR3 is TGCAGCGTTGCGGGTCTAGAGTCCCACAACACCGGGGAGCTGTTTTTT.